This T cell receptor beta chain emerged from a study of T cells in Graves' hyperthyroidism and ophthalmopathy. RNA transcripts served as the template for amplifying TCR beta CDR3 regions. First-round RT-PCR of the TCR CDR3 relied on the HTBI primer set. TCRdb passed the multiplex PCR reads through MiXCR, listing each CDR3 protein once. The sample records roughly 710,000 distinct CDR3 sequences, about a third being singletons. V lost 0 bases to trimming and J lost 4 bases, with 10 bases between them. The germline gives CDR1 LGHNA, CDR2 YSLEER. This CDR3 comprises 15 residues. Points from the study as a whole: In simple terms, a model built on 13 V-J features told ophthalmopathy apart from stable hyperthyroidism.

This clonotype came up many times. Its antigen is still unknown. The sequencing sample was made of blood. The V call is TRBV4-3, the J call TRBJ1-5, with D possibly TRBD1 on 5 matching bases. This receptor was obtained from a woman between 40 and 50 years old with Graves' hyperthyroidism. The CDR3 spells CASSQDPRGNQPQHF. The CDR3 nucleotides are TGCGCCAGCAGCCAAGATCCTAGGGGAAATCAGCCCCAGCATTTT.